These 5 T cell receptor beta chains originate from one sample sequenced in a study of neurological immune-mediated disorders. TCRdb redid the calling of the 5' RACE reads with MiXCR, one entry per CDR3 protein. The sample records tens of thousands of distinct CDR3 sequences, 10% being singletons. Sequencing was performed on PBMCs. All receptors derive from a man aged 35-49 years in good health.

This clonotype was observed at least ten times. This chain joins TRBV11-2 and TRBJ2-7; the D gene could be TRBD1 or TRBD2 (6 bases each). The CDR3 sequence is 15 residues long. Germline CDR1 is SGHAT and CDR2 is FQNNGV. V lost 2 bases to trimming and J lost 2 bases, with 13 bases between them. Here the CDR3 reads CASSLLGGSTYEQYF. CDR3 nucleotides: TGTGCCAGCAGCTTATTAGGGGGGAGTACCTACGAGCAGTACTTC.

At least ten counts were recorded for this clonotype. This chain connects TRBV18 to TRBJ2-5; 8 bases are shared with TRBD1. Germline CDR1 and CDR2: KGHSH and LQKENI. The CDR3 spans 15 residues. The junction had 6 bases not matched to a gene; V was cut back by 2 bases and J by 4 bases. This chain's CDR3 is CASSPNQGAGETQYF. DNA of the CDR3: TGTGCCAGCTCACCAAACCAGGGGGCCGGAGAGACCCAGTACTTC. Supplemented by reference TRBV18 and TRBJ2-5, the full variable domain reads NAGVMQNPRHLVRRRGQEARLRCSPMKGHSHVYWYRQLPEEGLKFMVYLQKENIIDESGMPKERFSAEFPKEGPSILRIQQVVRGDSAAYFCASSPNQGAGETQYFGPGTRLLVL.

This clonotype was counted between two and nine times. The chain is built from TRBV5-1 and TRBJ2-6; TRBD1 aligns across 7 bases. Germline V gene sequence: CDR1 SGHRS, CDR2 YFSETQ. The CDR3 spans 18 residues. With 0 bases clipped from V and 1 base from J, the junction kept 7 bases outside the gene matches. For the CDR3, the DNA is TGCGCCAGCAGCTTGGTTCGGGACAGTGAATCTGGGGCCAACGTCCTGACTTTC. Translation: CASSLVRDSESGANVLTF.

This clonotype appeared many times. DNA for the CDR3: TGTGCCAGCAGCCAAGGGGGCTCGGCCACCGGGGAGCTGTTTTTT. Its translation is CASSQGGSATGELFF. The J gene is TRBJ2-2, the V gene TRBV3-1, with D maybe TRBD1 (5 bases). V was clipped by 1 base and J by 4 bases, with 10 bases between them. In germline, CDR1 is LGHDT, CDR2 YNNKEL (reference sequence). The CDR3 loop spans 15 amino acids.

This clonotype was recorded at least ten times. The chain is built from TRBV5-7 and TRBJ1-6; D is possibly TRBD1 (6 bases). TRBV5-7 is recorded as an ORF, its role being uncertain. Deletions cut 2 bases from V and 4 bases from J, with 16 bases between. The CDR3 has 17 amino acids. In nucleotides, the CDR3 is TGTGCCAGCAGCTTTCCGTCAGGGGAGACATATAATTCACCCCTCCACTTT. Protein product: CASSFPSGETYNSPLHF.